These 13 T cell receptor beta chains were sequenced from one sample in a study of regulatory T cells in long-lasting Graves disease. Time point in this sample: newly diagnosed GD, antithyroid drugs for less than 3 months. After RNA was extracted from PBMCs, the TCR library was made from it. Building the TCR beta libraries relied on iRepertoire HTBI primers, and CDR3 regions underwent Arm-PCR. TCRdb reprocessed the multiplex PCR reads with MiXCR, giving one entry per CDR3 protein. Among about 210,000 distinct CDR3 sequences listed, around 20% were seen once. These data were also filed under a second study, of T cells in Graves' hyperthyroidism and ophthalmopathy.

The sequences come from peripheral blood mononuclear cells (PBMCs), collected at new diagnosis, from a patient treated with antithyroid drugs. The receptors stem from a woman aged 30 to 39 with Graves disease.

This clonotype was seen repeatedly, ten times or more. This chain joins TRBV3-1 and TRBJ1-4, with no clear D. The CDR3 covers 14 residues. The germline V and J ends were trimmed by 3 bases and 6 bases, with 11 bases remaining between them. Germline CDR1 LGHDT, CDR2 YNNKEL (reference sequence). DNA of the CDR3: TGTGCCAGCAGCCATTCCGACGGCTATGAAAAACTGTTTTTT. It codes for CASSHSDGYEKLFF.

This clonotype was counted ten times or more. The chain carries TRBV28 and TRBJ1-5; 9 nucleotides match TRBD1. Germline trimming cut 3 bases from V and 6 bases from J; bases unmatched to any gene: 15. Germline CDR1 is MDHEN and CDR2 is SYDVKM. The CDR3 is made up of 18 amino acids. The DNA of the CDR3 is TGTGCCAGCAGTTTGGTCCCCCTTTCGGACAGGGGTGGTCAGCCCCAGCATTTT. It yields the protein CASSLVPLSDRGGQPQHF.

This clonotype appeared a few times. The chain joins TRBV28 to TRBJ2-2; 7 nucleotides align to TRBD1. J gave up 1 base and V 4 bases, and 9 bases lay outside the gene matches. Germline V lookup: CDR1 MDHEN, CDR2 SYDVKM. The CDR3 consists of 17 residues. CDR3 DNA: TGTGCCAGCAGTTCCTGGGACAGTCGAAAGAACACCGGGGAGCTGTTTTTT. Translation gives CASSSWDSRKNTGELFF.

In DNA form, the CDR3 reads TGTGCCAGCAGAGTTGGACAGGGGACATTAGAGACCCAGTACTTC. It yields the protein CASRVGQGTLETQYF. This chain links TRBV5-4 with TRBJ2-5, with TRBD1 matching 9 bases. Germline V gives CDR1 SGHNT, CDR2 YYREEE (reference sequence). V shed 5 bases, J shed 4 bases, and the junction held 9 bases outside the gene matches. This CDR3 contains 15 residues.

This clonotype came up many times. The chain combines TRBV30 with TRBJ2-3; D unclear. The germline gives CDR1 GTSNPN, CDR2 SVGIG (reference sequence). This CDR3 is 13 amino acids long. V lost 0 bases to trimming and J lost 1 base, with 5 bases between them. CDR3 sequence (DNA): TGTGCCTGGAGTGTAGATGGCACAGATACGCAGTATTTT. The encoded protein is CAWSVDGTDTQYF.

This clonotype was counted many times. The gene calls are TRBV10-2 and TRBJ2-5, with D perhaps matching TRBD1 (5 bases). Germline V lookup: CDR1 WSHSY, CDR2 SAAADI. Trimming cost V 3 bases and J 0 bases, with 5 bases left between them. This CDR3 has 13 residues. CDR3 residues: CASSDRDQETQYF. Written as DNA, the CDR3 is TGCGCCAGCAGTGACAGGGACCAAGAGACCCAGTACTTC.

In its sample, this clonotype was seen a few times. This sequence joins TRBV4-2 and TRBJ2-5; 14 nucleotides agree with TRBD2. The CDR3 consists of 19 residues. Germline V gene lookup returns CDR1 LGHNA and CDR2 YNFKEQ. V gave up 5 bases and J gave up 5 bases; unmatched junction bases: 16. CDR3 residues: CASSLAAGTSGRSRETQYF. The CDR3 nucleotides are TGTGCCAGCAGCTTAGCCGCCGGGACTAGCGGGAGATCAAGGGAGACCCAGTACTTC.

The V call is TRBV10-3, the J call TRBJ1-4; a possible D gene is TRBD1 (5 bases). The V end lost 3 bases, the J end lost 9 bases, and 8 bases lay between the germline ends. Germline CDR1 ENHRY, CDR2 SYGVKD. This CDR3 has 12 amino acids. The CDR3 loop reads CAISEDSQKLFF. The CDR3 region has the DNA TGTGCCATCAGTGAAGACAGTCAAAAACTGTTTTTT.

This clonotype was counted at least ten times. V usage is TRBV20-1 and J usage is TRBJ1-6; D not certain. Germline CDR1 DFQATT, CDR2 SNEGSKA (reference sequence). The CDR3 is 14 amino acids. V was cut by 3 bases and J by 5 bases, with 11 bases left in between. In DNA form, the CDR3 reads TGCAGTGCTAGGGGCCCGGCAGATAATTCACCCCTCCACTTT. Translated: CSARGPADNSPLHF.

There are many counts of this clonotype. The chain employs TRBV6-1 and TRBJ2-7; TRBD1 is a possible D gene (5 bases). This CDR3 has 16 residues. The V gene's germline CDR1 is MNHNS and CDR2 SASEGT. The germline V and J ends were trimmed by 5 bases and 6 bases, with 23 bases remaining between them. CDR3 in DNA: TGTGCCAGCAGTCTCCCCCGACGGGCAGGGCAGGGCGAGCAGTACTTC. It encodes CASSLPRRAGQGEQYF.

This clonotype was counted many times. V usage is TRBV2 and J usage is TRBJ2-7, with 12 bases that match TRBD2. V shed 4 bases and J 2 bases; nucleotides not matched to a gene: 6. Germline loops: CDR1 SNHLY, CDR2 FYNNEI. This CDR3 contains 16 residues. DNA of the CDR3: TGTGCCAGCAGTGGGGCCGGACTAGCGGGGACCTACGAGCAGTACTTC. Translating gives CASSGAGLAGTYEQYF.

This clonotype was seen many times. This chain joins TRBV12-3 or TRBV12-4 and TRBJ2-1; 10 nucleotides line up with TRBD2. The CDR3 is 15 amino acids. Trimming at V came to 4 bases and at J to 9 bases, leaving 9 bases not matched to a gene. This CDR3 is CASSSSGGAIREQFF. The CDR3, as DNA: TGTGCCAGCAGTTCGAGCGGGGGGGCCATCCGTGAGCAGTTCTTC.

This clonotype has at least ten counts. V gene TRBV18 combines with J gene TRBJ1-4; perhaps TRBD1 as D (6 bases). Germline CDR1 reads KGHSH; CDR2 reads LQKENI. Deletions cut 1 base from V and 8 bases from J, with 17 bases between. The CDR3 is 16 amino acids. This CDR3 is CASSPRSGGGREKLFF. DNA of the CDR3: TGTGCCAGCTCACCACGGTCGGGGGGCGGTCGCGAAAAACTGTTTTTT.